The table lists the clone carrying this TCR beta chain with many counts. What it recognizes is unknown. With listed TCR primers and previously described methods, bulk TCR libraries were prepared. One entry per CDR3 protein results from TCRdb running MiXCR on the PCR reads. The table includes some 100,000 distinct CDR3 sequences, 35% to 40% detected once. Germline CDR1 and CDR2: LGHDT and YNNKEL (reference sequence). The CDR3 runs to 19 residues. Trimming took off 0 bases at V and 2 bases at J, with 19 bases between the two ends. The data are from a study of molecular identifiers for immune sequencing clone quantification. Points from the study as a whole: Highly expanded clone sizes could end up underestimated if a barcode were shared by identical TCR molecules.

The specimen was naive CD8+ T cells from blood, with Jurkat cell RNA spiked in. As to subset: FACS-sorted CD8+CD4-CCR7+CD45RA+ naive T cells. The rearrangement joins TRBV3-1 to TRBJ2-2; tentatively, D is TRBD2 (5 bases). The receptor was isolated from a human donor in good health. Some libraries in this study had Jurkat cell RNA spiked in. CDR3 DNA sequence: TGTGCCAGCAGCCAAGAAAGCACTACTAGTGGTCTTAACACCGGGGAGCTGTTTTTT. Protein product: CASSQESTTSGLNTGELFF.